This passage covers 15 T cell receptor beta chains from one sample sequenced in a study of lymphopenia after photon versus proton radiotherapy. Here immunoSEQ multiplex PCR was the method, and the copy in TCRdb shows in-frame clones only, minus some. The data show thousands of clones, around 88% seen once. The sample consisted of peripheral blood, taken from a patient treated with photon-based radiotherapy. The origin of the receptors is a man at least 80 years old with cholangiocarcinoma.

This clone appeared once. This chain links TRBV29-1 with TRBJ1-2, with D hard to call. V lost 7 bases, J lost 1 base, and 7 bases lay in between. This CDR3 spans 11 amino acids. Germline lookup yields CDR1 SQVTM and CDR2 ANQGSEA. CDR3 nucleotide sequence: TGCAGCGCCGTCGGTAACTATGGCTACACCTTC. Protein: CSAVGNYGYTF.

The CDR3 region is CASSEYGGSYEQYF. CDR3 nucleotide sequence: TGTGCCAGCAGTGAATATGGGGGCTCCTACGAGCAGTACTTC. The chain couples TRBV25-1 to TRBJ2-7, with D possibly called TRBD1 or TRBD2 (5 bases each). Germline V lookup: CDR1 MGHDK, CDR2 SYGVNS. Between the trimmed V and J ends, which lost 0 bases and 0 bases, there was a span of 6 bases. The CDR3 runs 14 residues.

V usage is TRBV7-3 and J usage is TRBJ2-3, with D maybe TRBD2 (6 bases). The CDR3 spans 15 residues. In germline, CDR1 is SGHTA, CDR2 FQGTGA. V was clipped by 1 base and J by 4 bases, with 12 bases between them. CDR3 bases: TGTGCCAGCAGCTTAATAGGCGGGACCGCAGATACGCAGTATTTT. It translates to CASSLIGGTADTQYF. Based on the CDR3 plus reference TRBV7-3 and TRBJ2-3, the full variable domain is GAGVSQTPSNKVTEKGKYVELRCDPISGHTALYWYRQSLGQGPEFLIYFQGTGAADDSGLPNDRFFAVRPEGSVSTLKIQRTERGDSAVYLCASSLIGGTADTQYFGPGTRLTVL.

CDR3 DNA: TGTGCCAGTAGGGAGCTGTTCTATGGCTACACCTTC. Translated, it gives CASRELFYGYTF. V usage is TRBV19 and J usage is TRBJ1-2; D gene unclear. The CDR3 has 12 amino acids. V was pared by 6 bases and J by 4 bases, with 9 bases between. Germline V gives CDR1 LNHDA, CDR2 SQIVND (reference sequence).

This chain links TRBV27 with TRBJ2-2; no firm D call. With 6 bases removed from V and 0 bases from J, the gap between germline ends came to 8 bases. The CDR3 contains 14 residues. In germline, CDR1 is MNHEY, CDR2 SMNVEV (reference sequence). The CDR3 region has the DNA TGTGCCAGCAGGGGATCTACGAACACCGGGGAGCTGTTTTTT. Translation: CASRGSTNTGELFF.

This chain connects TRBV28 to TRBJ2-7; D ambiguous. The CDR3 runs to 13 residues. V was shortened by 10 bases and J by 1 base, with 14 bases between the two germline ends. Germline V lookup: CDR1 MDHEN, CDR2 SYDVKM. The chain's CDR3 is CATITPGSYEQYF. CDR3 nucleotides: TGTGCCACCATAACACCCGGATCCTACGAGCAGTACTTC.

V usage is TRBV18 and J usage is TRBJ2-3; a possible D gene is TRBD1 (5 bases). Germline V lookup: CDR1 KGHSH, CDR2 LQKENI. The CDR3 totals 13 residues. V lost 2 bases, J lost 6 bases, and 9 bases lay in between. CDR3 DNA sequence: TGTGCCAGCTCACCAGGGGCTGGGGATACGCAGTATTTT. It codes for CASSPGAGDTQYF.

This chain joins TRBV7-2 and TRBJ1-6; D gene uncertain. The CDR3 covers 13 residues. Trimming removed 2 bases at V and 9 bases at J, with 8 bases between. CDR1 SGHTA and CDR2 FQGNSA come from the germline V gene. The CDR3 DNA reads TGTGCCAGCAGCTTAAATCGTATTTCACCCCTCCACTTT. Translated, it gives CASSLNRISPLHF.

The chain has TRBV7-9 and TRBJ1-1; D might be TRBD1 (6 bases). This CDR3 is built from 15 residues. Germline V gene sequence: CDR1 SEHNR, CDR2 FQNEAQ (reference sequence). The V end was cut by 1 base, the J end by 3 bases, with 12 bases between. The CDR3 loop reads CASSLVAGVYTEAFF. For the CDR3, the DNA is TGTGCCAGCAGCTTAGTGGCAGGGGTTTACACTGAAGCTTTCTTT.

The V call is TRBV6-1, the J call TRBJ2-5, with TRBD2 matching over 7 bases. The V segment lost 6 bases and the J segment 7 bases; nucleotides outside the gene matches: 14. The CDR3 runs to 15 residues. The V gene's germline CDR1 is MNHNS and CDR2 SASEGT. The CDR3 DNA reads as TGTGCCAGCAGGACCTGGCGGGGGACCCCGGGGACCCAGTACTTC. Its translation: CASRTWRGTPGTQYF.

This chain connects TRBV5-4 to TRBJ2-3, with TRBD2 matching over 7 bases. V shed 2 bases and J 1 base; nucleotides not matched to a gene: 4. Germline V gives CDR1 SGHNT, CDR2 YYREEE (reference sequence). This CDR3 has 15 amino acids. DNA for the CDR3: TGTGCCAGCAGCTTTCCGGGGGGACGCACAGATACGCAGTATTTT. Translation gives CASSFPGGRTDTQYF. Complete variable domain (other parts from reference TRBV5-4 and TRBJ2-3): ETGVTQSPTHLIKTRGQQVTLRCSSQSGHNTVSWYQQALGQGPQFIFQYYREEENGRGNFPPRFSGLQFPNYSSELNVNALELDDSALYLCASSFPGGRTDTQYFGPGTRLTVL.

The CDR3 region has the DNA TGTGCCAGCAATCGACAGGGCTGGGAGCAGTACTTC. Encoded protein: CASNRQGWEQYF. The chain links TRBV6-1 to TRBJ2-7; TRBD1 matches at 7 bases. The V gene's germline CDR1 is MNHNS and CDR2 SASEGT. The trim removed 7 bases at V and 7 bases at J, leaving 7 bases unmatched. The CDR3 sequence is 12 residues long.

The V and J genes are TRBV5-1 and TRBJ1-2; TRBD1 agrees at 7 bases. This CDR3 has 15 residues. With 4 bases clipped from V and 5 bases from J, the junction kept 11 bases outside the gene matches. In germline, CDR1 is SGHRS, CDR2 YFSETQ. The CDR3 DNA reads as TGCGCCAGCAGCCCGGGACAGCTAGTCGGGTATGGCTACACCTTC. This gives the protein CASSPGQLVGYGYTF. The complete variable domain, with remaining parts taken from reference TRBV5-1 and TRBJ1-2, reads KAGVTQTPRYLIKTRGQQVTLSCSPISGHRSVSWYQQTPGQGLQFLFEYFSETQRNKGNFPGRFSGRQFSNSRSEMNVSTLELGDSALYLCASSPGQLVGYGYTFGSGTRLTVV.

This chain joins TRBV5-5 and TRBJ1-3; TRBD1 matches 8 bases. J was trimmed by 6 bases and V by 4 bases; bases with no gene match: 12. CDR3 length: 16 residues. From germline, CDR1 is SGHKS and CDR2 YYEKEE (reference sequence). The CDR3 DNA is TGTGCCAGCAGCCCGATCTCCGGGACAGGCCCAAACACCATATATTTT. As protein: CASSPISGTGPNTIYF.

J is TRBJ1-1 and V is TRBV7-9; possibly TRBD1 for D (6 bases). V was cut by 4 bases and J by 5 bases, with 11 bases left in between. CDR1 and CDR2 (germline): SEHNR, FQNEAQ (reference sequence). CDR3 length: 13 residues. CDR3 region: CASSSTRGTEAFF. The CDR3 nucleotides read TGTGCCAGCAGCTCGACGAGGGGGACTGAAGCTTTCTTT.